This entry is about one TCR beta chain. TCRdb's copy holds only in-frame clones and misses some; the assay was immunoSEQ multiplex PCR. The table records roughly 70,000 clones, 88% of them present only once. This entry belongs to a study of T cell changes during pregnancy in multiple sclerosis. The CDR3 is 17 amino acids. Germline V gene sequence: CDR1 MNHEY, CDR2 SMNVEV (reference sequence). The V end lost 2 bases, the J end lost 4 bases, and 20 bases lay between the germline ends. The J gene is TRBJ1-1, the V gene TRBV27; tentatively, D is TRBD1 (6 bases). The clonotype comes from a female donor with multiple sclerosis, enrolled in a pregnancy study. The sample here was peripheral blood, taken before pregnancy. CDR3 in DNA: TGTGCCAGCAGTTTAAGGGGGATGAATAGGTTTTCCACTGAAGCTTTCTTT. It is translated as CASSLRGMNRFSTEAFF.